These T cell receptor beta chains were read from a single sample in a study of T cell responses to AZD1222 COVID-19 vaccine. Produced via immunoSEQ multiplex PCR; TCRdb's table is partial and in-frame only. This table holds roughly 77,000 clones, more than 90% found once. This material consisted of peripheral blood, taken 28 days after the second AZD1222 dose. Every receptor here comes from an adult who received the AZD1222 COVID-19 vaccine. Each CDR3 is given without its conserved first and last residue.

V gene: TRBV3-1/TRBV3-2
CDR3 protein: ASSREGQLYGYT

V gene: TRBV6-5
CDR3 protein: ASSYAGNTEAF

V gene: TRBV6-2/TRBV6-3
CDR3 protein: ASSYAASGAREQY

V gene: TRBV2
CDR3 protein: ASSESWSSGNTIY

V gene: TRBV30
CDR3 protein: AWRGSGRAFEQF

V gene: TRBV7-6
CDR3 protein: ASSPASGRAEQF

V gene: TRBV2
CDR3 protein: ASSAQERLTRDQDLAGELF

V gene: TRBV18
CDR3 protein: ASSPPQDEMETQY

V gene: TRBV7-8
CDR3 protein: ASSLTWFREQF

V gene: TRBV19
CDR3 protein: ASSPTLHGANYGYT

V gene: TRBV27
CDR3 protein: ASSSLAGRTDTQY

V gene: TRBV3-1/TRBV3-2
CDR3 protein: ASRAVGSDNEQF